These T cell receptor beta chains were read from a single sample in a study of identical twins. One entry per CDR3 protein, called by TCRdb with MiXCR from the 5' RACE reads. The repertoire holds roughly 470,000 distinct CDR3 sequences, with 14% as singletons. This same sample was also taken into another study, of yellow fever vaccine responses in identical twins.

The sample comprised CD4+ T cells sorted from blood. These receptors originate from a woman aged 18-29 years in good health. CDR3s include the opening cysteine and the closing phenylalanine or tryptophan. D genes are given only for firm matches. Clone size appears in some rows only: once, few, many, or a class for an expanded clone.

J gene: TRBJ1-1
V gene: TRBV12-3/TRBV12-4
D gene: NA
clone size: few
CDR3 protein: CASSLGLLSFF
CDR3 DNA: TGTGCCAGCAGTTTGGGTCTCTTATCTTTCTTT

J gene: TRBJ2-5
V gene: TRBV5-1
D gene: NA
clone size: few
CDR3 protein: CASSLAVGVETQYF
CDR3 DNA: TGCGCCAGCAGCTTGGCCGTGGGGGTAGAGACCCAGTACTTC

J gene: TRBJ2-5
V gene: TRBV14
D gene: TRBD1
clone size: many
CDR3 protein: CASSKGTVQETQYF
CDR3 DNA: TGTGCCAGCAGCAAAGGGACAGTTCAAGAGACCCAGTACTTC

J gene: TRBJ1-5
V gene: TRBV9
D gene: NA
clone size: few
CDR3 protein: CASSVGGANQPQHF
CDR3 DNA: TGTGCCAGCAGCGTAGGGGGGGCTAATCAGCCCCAGCATTTT

J gene: TRBJ2-2
V gene: TRBV9
D gene: TRBD2
clone size: few
CDR3 protein: CASSVDLAGNTGELFF
CDR3 DNA: TGTGCCAGCAGCGTAGATCTAGCGGGGAACACCGGGGAGCTGTTTTTT

J gene: TRBJ2-1
V gene: TRBV12-3/TRBV12-4
D gene: NA
clone size: many
CDR3 protein: CASSLGVFQFF
CDR3 DNA: TGTGCCAGCAGTTTAGGGGTCTTTCAGTTCTTC

J gene: TRBJ2-1
V gene: TRBV6-5
D gene: TRBD2
clone size: NA
CDR3 protein: CASIYRPGRNGDEQFF
CDR3 DNA: TGTGCCAGCATTTATCGACCCGGGAGGAACGGCGATGAGCAGTTCTTC

J gene: TRBJ2-7
V gene: TRBV5-1
D gene: NA
clone size: few
CDR3 protein: CASSLGVHAGNEQYF
CDR3 DNA: TGCGCCAGCAGCTTGGGGGTTCACGCGGGAAACGAGCAGTACTTC

J gene: TRBJ2-3
V gene: TRBV19
D gene: NA
clone size: NA
CDR3 protein: CASSPTDRGTDTQYF
CDR3 DNA: TGTGCCAGTAGCCCGACAGATCGCGGCACAGATACGCAGTATTTT

J gene: TRBJ2-7
V gene: TRBV5-1
D gene: NA
clone size: few
CDR3 protein: CASSLALGAYEQYF
CDR3 DNA: TGCGCCAGCAGCTTGGCCCTCGGGGCCTACGAGCAGTACTTC

J gene: TRBJ2-7
V gene: TRBV10-3
D gene: TRBD1
clone size: many
CDR3 protein: CAISRDSNEQYF
CDR3 DNA: TGTGCCATCAGTAGGGACAGTAACGAGCAGTACTTC

J gene: TRBJ2-3
V gene: TRBV10-3
D gene: NA
clone size: few
CDR3 protein: CAINQGARDTQYF
CDR3 DNA: TGTGCCATCAATCAGGGAGCACGCGATACGCAGTATTTT

J gene: TRBJ2-7
V gene: TRBV18
D gene: TRBD1
clone size: few
CDR3 protein: CASSPLPGQPYEQYF
CDR3 DNA: TGTGCCAGCTCACCCCTCCCGGGACAGCCCTACGAGCAGTACTTC

J gene: TRBJ2-2
V gene: TRBV9
D gene: TRBD1
clone size: NA
CDR3 protein: CASQGAANTGELFF
CDR3 DNA: TGTGCCAGCCAGGGGGCGGCGAACACCGGGGAGCTGTTTTTT

J gene: TRBJ2-5
V gene: TRBV20-1
D gene: NA
clone size: NA
CDR3 protein: CSARDLRTRETQYF
CDR3 DNA: TGCAGTGCTAGAGATTTAAGGACAAGGGAGACCCAGTACTTC

J gene: TRBJ2-7
V gene: TRBV5-6
D gene: NA
clone size: many
CDR3 protein: CASSRGSSYEQYF
CDR3 DNA: TGTGCCAGCAGTCGGGGCAGCTCCTACGAGCAGTACTTC